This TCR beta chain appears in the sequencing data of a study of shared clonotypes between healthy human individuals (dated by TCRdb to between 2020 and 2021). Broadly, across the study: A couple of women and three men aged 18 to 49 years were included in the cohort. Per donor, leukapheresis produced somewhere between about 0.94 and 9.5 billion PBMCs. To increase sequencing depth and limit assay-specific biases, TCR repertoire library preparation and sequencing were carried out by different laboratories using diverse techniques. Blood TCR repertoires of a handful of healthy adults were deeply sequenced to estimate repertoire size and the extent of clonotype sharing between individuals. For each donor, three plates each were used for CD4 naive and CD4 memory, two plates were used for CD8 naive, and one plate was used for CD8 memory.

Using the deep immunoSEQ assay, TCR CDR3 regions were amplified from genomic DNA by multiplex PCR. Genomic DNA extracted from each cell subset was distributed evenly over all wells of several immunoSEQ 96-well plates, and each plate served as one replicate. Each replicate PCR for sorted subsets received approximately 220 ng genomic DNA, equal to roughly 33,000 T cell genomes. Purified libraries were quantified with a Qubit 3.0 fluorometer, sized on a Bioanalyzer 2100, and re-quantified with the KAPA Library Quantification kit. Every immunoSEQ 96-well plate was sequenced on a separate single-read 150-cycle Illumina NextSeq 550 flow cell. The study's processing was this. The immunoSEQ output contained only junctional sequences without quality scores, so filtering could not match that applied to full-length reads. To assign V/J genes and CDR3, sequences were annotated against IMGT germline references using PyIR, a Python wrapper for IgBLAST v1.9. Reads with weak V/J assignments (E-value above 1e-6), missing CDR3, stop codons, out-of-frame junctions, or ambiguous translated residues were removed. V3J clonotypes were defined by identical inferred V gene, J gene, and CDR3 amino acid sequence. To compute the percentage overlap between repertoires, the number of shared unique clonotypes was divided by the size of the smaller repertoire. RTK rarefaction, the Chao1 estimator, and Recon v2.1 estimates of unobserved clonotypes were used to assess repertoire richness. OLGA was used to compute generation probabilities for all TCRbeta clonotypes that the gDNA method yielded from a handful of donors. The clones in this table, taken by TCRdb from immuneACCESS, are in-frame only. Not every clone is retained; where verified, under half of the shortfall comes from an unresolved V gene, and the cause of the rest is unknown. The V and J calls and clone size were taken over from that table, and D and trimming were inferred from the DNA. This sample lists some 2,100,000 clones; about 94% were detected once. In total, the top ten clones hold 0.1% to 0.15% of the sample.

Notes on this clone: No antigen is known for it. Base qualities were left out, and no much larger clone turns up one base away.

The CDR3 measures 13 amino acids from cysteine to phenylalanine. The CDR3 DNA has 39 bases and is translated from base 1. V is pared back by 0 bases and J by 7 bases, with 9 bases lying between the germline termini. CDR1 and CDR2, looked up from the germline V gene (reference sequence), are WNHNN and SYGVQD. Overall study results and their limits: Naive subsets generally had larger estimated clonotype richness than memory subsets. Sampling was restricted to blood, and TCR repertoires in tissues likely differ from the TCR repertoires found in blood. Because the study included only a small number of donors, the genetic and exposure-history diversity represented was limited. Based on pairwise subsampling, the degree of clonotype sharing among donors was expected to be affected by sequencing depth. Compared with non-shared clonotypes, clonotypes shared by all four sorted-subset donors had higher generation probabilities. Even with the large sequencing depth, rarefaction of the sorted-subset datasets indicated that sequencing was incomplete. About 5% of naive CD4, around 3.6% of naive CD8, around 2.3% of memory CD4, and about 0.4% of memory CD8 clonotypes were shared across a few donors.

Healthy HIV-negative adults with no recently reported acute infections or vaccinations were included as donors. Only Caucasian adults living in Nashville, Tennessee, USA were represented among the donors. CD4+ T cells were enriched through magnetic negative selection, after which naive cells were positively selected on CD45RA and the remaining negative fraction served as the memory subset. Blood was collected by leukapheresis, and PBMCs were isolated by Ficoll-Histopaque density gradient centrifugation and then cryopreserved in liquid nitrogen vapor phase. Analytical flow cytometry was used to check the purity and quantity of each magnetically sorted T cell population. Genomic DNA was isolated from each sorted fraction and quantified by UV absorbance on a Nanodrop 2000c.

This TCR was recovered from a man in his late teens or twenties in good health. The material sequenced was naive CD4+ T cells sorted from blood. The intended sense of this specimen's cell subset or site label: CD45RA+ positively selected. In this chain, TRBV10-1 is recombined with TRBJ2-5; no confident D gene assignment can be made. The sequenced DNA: TGCGCCAGCAGTGAGTCGAGTGTAAGGACCCAGTACTTC. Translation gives CASSESSVRTQYF.